The 4 T cell receptor beta chains below were found in one sample sequenced in a study of blood T cell repertoires in COVID-19. Using immunoSEQ multiplex PCR, the repertoire was profiled, and TCRdb retains in-frame clones only, with some absent. This table has about 200,000 clones, around 80% appearing once. Sequenced material: peripheral blood. Source of these receptors: a human donor in a cohort sampled during active COVID-19.

This chain uses TRBV27 with TRBJ2-7; possible D gene TRBD1, 6 bases. CDR1 and CDR2 from the germline V gene are MNHEY and SMNVEV (reference sequence). The V end was cut by 6 bases, the J end by 5 bases, with 23 bases between. This CDR3 comprises 16 residues. Written as DNA, the CDR3 is TGTGCCAGCAGCCTCCGGGACACGACCTTTAGCGACGAGCAGTACTTC. Protein: CASSLRDTTFSDEQYF.

This chain joins TRBV28 and TRBJ1-1, with 8 bases fitting TRBD1. There are 15 residues in the CDR3. Germline CDR1 MDHEN, CDR2 SYDVKM. The V segment lost 3 bases and the J segment 3 bases; nucleotides outside the gene matches: 6. CDR3 sequence: CASSFRDRIHTEAFF. CDR3 nucleotides: TGTGCCAGCAGTTTCCGGGACAGGATCCACACTGAAGCTTTCTTT.

The gene calls are TRBV2 and TRBJ1-5; 7 nucleotides align to TRBD1. Germline CDR1 reads SNHLY; CDR2 reads FYNNEI. Losses at the gene ends were 0 bases for V and 1 base for J; bases not matched to a gene: 6. The CDR3 spans 17 residues. CDR3 sequence (DNA): TGTGCCAGCAGTGAAGCGGGGATCAGGGGGAGCAATCAGCCCCAGCATTTT. Its protein is CASSEAGIRGSNQPQHF.

The J gene is TRBJ2-1, the V gene TRBV6-5, with 14 bases matching TRBD2. The CDR3 is 15 amino acids. Per germline, CDR1 MNHEY and CDR2 SVGAGI. V shed 6 bases and J 5 bases; nucleotides not matched to a gene: 3. CDR3 DNA sequence: TGTGCCAGCAGCCGGGGACTAGCGGGAGACAATGAGCAGTTCTTC. This gives the protein CASSRGLAGDNEQFF.